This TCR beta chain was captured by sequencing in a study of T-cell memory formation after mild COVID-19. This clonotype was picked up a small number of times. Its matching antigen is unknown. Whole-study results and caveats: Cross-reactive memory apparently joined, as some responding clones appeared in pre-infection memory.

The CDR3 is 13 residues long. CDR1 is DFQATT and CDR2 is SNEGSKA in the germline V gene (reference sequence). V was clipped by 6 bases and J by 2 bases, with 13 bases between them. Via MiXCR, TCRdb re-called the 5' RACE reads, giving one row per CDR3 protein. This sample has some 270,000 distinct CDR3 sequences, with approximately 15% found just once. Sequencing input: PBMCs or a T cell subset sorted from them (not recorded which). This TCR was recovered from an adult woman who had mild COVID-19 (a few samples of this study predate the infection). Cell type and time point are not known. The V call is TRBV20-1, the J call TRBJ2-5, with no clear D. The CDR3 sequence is CSARSPLQETQYF. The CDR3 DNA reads TGCAGTGCGAGGTCCCCGCTACAAGAGACCCAGTACTTC.